This TCR beta chain was sequenced for a study of OX40 agonist ivuxolimab in advanced cancers. Method: immunoSEQ multiplex PCR; TCRdb's copy keeps in-frame clones and lacks some. The profile shows 60,000 or so clones, approximately 86% of them singletons. This clone was seen a few times. V gave up 5 bases and J gave up 5 bases; unmatched junction bases: 9. The germline V gene encodes CDR1 LNHDA and CDR2 SQIVND (reference sequence). The CDR3 spans 15 residues. Sequenced here: CD4+ or CD8+ T cells sorted from blood, sampled in a trial of the OX40 agonist ivuxolimab. The rearrangement uses TRBV19 and TRBJ2-5, with 9 bases aligning to TRBD2. The TCR comes from an adult with an advanced solid tumor such as melanoma, head and neck, liver or kidney cancer. The CDR3 is CASSSKGLAFETQYF. The CDR3 region has the DNA TGTGCCAGTAGTTCTAAGGGACTAGCTTTCGAGACCCAGTACTTC.